This T cell receptor (beta chain) was found in a study of regulatory T cells in long-lasting Graves disease. Study findings and constraints: Shared public clonotypes totalled 2,741 in persistent patients, compared with about a thousand in new patients. Peripheral blood, not thyroid tissue, was the sole material studied.

As to time point: newly diagnosed GD, antithyroid drugs for less than 3 months. Construction of the TCR library relied on RNA isolated from PBMCs. CDR1 MDHEN and CDR2 SYDVKM come from the germline V gene. V was clipped by 3 bases and J by 0 bases, with 13 bases between them. The CDR3 consists of 16 residues. In regard to this clonotype: Its target is unknown.

The authors built TCR beta libraries using iRepertoire HTBI primers and Arm-PCR of CDR3 regions. MiXCR, applied by TCRdb to the multiplex PCR reads, yields one record per CDR3 protein. In the table there are around 460,000 distinct CDR3 sequences, around 13% of which are singletons. The same sample was also used in a study of T cells in Graves' hyperthyroidism and ophthalmopathy. That work adds: HTBI primers were the set used in a first-round RT-PCR of the TCR CDR3.

This TCR was sampled from a woman aged 50 to 60 with Graves disease. The chain uses TRBV28 and TRBJ2-3; weak D call: TRBD1 (6 bases). This sample comprised peripheral blood mononuclear cells (PBMCs), obtained at new diagnosis, from a patient treated with antithyroid drugs. CDR3: CASSLGARASTDTQYF. The CDR3 DNA reads as TGTGCCAGCAGTTTGGGGGCGCGTGCTAGCACAGATACGCAGTATTTT.